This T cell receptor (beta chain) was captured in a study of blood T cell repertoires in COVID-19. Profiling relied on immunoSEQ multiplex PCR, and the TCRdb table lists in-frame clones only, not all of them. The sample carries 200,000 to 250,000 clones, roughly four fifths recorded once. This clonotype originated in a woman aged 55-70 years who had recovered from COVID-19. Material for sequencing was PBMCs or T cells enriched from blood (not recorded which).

The CDR3 DNA reads TGTGCCAGCAGCCCTTTAGCGGGAATGGGGCAGTTCTTC. Translation: CASSPLAGMGQFF. This chain joins TRBV3-1 (or the pseudogene TRBV3-2) and TRBJ2-1, with 8 bases lining up with TRBD2. CDR3 length: 13 residues. Germline CDR1 reads LGHDT; CDR2 reads YNNKEL (reference sequence). Trimming at V came to 4 bases and at J to 12 bases, leaving 8 bases not matched to a gene.